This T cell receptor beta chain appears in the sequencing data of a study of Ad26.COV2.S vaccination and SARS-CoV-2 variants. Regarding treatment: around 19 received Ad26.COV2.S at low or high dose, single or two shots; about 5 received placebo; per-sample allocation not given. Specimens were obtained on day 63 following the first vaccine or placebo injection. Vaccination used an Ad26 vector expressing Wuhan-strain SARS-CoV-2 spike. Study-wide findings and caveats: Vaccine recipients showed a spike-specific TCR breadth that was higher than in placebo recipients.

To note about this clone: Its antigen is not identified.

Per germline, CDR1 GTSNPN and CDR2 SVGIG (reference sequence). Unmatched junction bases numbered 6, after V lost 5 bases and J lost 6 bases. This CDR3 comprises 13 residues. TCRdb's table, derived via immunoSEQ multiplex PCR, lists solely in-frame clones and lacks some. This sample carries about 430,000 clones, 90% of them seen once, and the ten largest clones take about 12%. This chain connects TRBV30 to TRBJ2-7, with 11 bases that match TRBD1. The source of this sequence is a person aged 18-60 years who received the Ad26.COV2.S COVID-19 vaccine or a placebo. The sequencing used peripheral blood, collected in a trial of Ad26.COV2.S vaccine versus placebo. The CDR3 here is CAWRTGGYGEQYF. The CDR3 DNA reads TGTGCCTGGCGGACAGGGGGCTATGGCGAGCAGTACTTC.